These 23 T cell receptor beta chains were sequenced from one sample in a study of chemoradiotherapy in HPV16-positive cancers. Assay: immunoSEQ multiplex PCR; the TCRdb copy retains only in-frame clones and omits some. This sample carries 9,000 or so clones, approximately 70% of them seen once, and the ten largest clones take around 9.1%. Sequencing was performed on tumor tissue, taken from a patient who underwent chemoradiotherapy. These receptors all stem from a human donor with HPV-associated anogenital cancer.

The rearrangement uses TRBV5-1 and TRBJ2-3; 10 nucleotides agree with TRBD2. Germline values: CDR1 SGHRS, CDR2 YFSETQ. The CDR3 loop spans 15 amino acids. V shed 3 bases and J 3 bases; nucleotides not matched to a gene: 4. This CDR3 is CASSSQAGGTDTQYF. As DNA, the CDR3 is TGCGCCAGCAGCTCCCAAGCGGGGGGGACAGATACGCAGTATTTT.

The V call is TRBV18, the J call TRBJ2-2, with TRBD1 matching over 7 bases. CDR1 and CDR2 (germline): KGHSH, LQKENI. The CDR3 covers 17 residues. Trimming removed 2 bases from V and 1 base from J; junction bases left unmatched: 7. The CDR3 here is CASSPFPGQRNTGELFF. CDR3 nucleotide sequence: TGTGCCAGCTCACCATTCCCGGGACAGAGGAACACCGGGGAGCTGTTTTTT.

The V call is TRBV12-5, the J call TRBJ2-7; D perhaps matches TRBD1 (6 bases). Trimming took off 2 bases at V and 1 base at J, with 15 bases between the two ends. Germline V CDR1 and CDR2: LGHNT, FRNRAP. The CDR3 loop spans 16 amino acids. This CDR3 is CASGLFSGGQSYEQYF. The DNA for the CDR3 is TGTGCTAGTGGTTTGTTTTCAGGTGGACAGTCCTACGAGCAGTACTTC.

V usage is TRBV19 and J usage is TRBJ2-2, with 9 bases matching TRBD2. The CDR3 extends over 15 amino acids. J gave up 1 base and V 11 bases, and 8 bases lay outside the gene matches. Germline V gives CDR1 LNHDA, CDR2 SQIVND (reference sequence). The DNA for the CDR3 is TGTGCCTCCCAAGCGGGGGGTAAGAACACCGGGGAGCTGTTTTTT. It encodes CASQAGGKNTGELFF.

The rearrangement joins TRBV27 to TRBJ2-7, with TRBD1 identical over 10 bases. The germline V gene encodes CDR1 MNHEY and CDR2 SMNVEV (reference sequence). The CDR3 sequence is 15 residues long. Losses at the gene ends were 6 bases for V and 4 bases for J; bases not matched to a gene: 9. The CDR3 sequence is CASSIRDRGGYEQYF. The CDR3 nucleotides read TGTGCCAGCAGCATCCGGGACAGGGGTGGATACGAGCAGTACTTC.

This chain links TRBV28 with TRBJ1-2, with TRBD1 as a possible D gene (5 bases). Trimming took off 2 bases at V and 8 bases at J, with 12 bases between the two ends. Germline loops: CDR1 MDHEN, CDR2 SYDVKM. The CDR3 length is 13 residues. The CDR3 reads CASSLRGLRGYTF. As DNA, the CDR3 is TGTGCCAGCAGTTTAAGGGGACTGAGGGGCTACACCTTC.

This chain joins TRBV13 and TRBJ2-3, with 7 nucleotides matching TRBD1. CDR1 is PRHDT and CDR2 is FYEKMQ in the germline V gene (reference sequence). The CDR3 is 16 residues long. Trimming took 0 bases from V and 4 from J; bases not matched to a gene: 7. The CDR3 DNA reads as TGTGCCAGCAGCTTAGGAGGGGGCGGCCCCTCAGATACGCAGTATTTT. As protein: CASSLGGGGPSDTQYF.

CDR3 amino acids: CASSVGDSGSYEQYF. The CDR3 nucleotides read TGTGCCAGCAGCGTAGGGGACTCAGGGAGCTACGAGCAGTACTTC. This chain links TRBV9 with TRBJ2-7, with D maybe TRBD2 (6 bases). V lost 0 bases, J lost 3 bases, and 13 bases lay in between. Germline V lookup: CDR1 SGDLS, CDR2 YYNGEE. This CDR3 has 15 amino acids.

This chain joins TRBV18 and TRBJ2-1; D gene uncertain. There are 16 residues in the CDR3. Trimming shortened V by 3 bases and J by 5 bases, and 17 bases separated the two germline ends. Germline CDR1 and CDR2: KGHSH and LQKENI. The CDR3 here is CASSPPVRQTNNEQFF. In nucleotides, the CDR3 is TGTGCCAGCTCACCCCCGGTACGGCAAACCAACAATGAGCAGTTCTTC.

This clone is medium-sized by share. This chain links TRBV23-1 with TRBJ2-7, with 7 bases identical to TRBD1. TRBV23-1 is assigned to the ORF class and has an uncertain function. Germline trimming cut 6 bases from V and 7 bases from J; bases unmatched to any gene: 3. The length of the CDR3 is 11 residues. The CDR3 nucleotides read TGCGCCAGCAGCTCGACAGGGGAGCAGTACTTC. It is translated as CASSSTGEQYF.

The V and J genes are TRBV2 and TRBJ2-7, with unresolved D. Germline V gene sequence: CDR1 SNHLY, CDR2 FYNNEI. This CDR3 spans 11 amino acids. Deletions cut 6 bases from V and 3 bases from J, with 6 bases between. The CDR3 protein is CASRLNYEQYF. CDR3 DNA sequence: TGTGCCAGCAGATTAAACTACGAGCAGTACTTC.

The table lists this clone with a few counts. This chain joins TRBV7-9 and TRBJ2-3, with 10 bases identical to TRBD2. V was pared by 6 bases and J by 2 bases, with 8 bases of the junction left unmatched. This CDR3 has 16 amino acids. The germline V gene encodes CDR1 SEHNR and CDR2 FQNEAQ (reference sequence). The CDR3 bases are TGTGCCAGCAGACCACCCACTAGCGGGGTCACAGATACGCAGTATTTT. This codes for CASRPPTSGVTDTQYF.

The chain joins TRBV7-3 to TRBJ2-5; 12 positions agree with TRBD2. This CDR3 comprises 16 residues. The V gene end was trimmed by 4 bases and the J gene end by 1 base; junction bases not matched to a gene: 4. Germline CDR1 is SGHTA and CDR2 is FQGTGA. The CDR3 loop reads CASSSGLAGPQETQYF. In DNA form, the CDR3 reads TGTGCCAGCAGCTCTGGACTAGCGGGGCCCCAAGAGACCCAGTACTTC.

This chain uses TRBV4-1 with TRBJ1-1; 7 nucleotides line up with TRBD1. J lost 4 bases, V lost 3 bases, and 5 bases had no gene match. Per germline, CDR1 MGHRA and CDR2 YSYEKL. The CDR3 loop spans 14 amino acids. The DNA of the CDR3 is TGCGCCAGCAGCCACACAGGGGCGGGCACTGAAGCTTTCTTT. This sequence encodes CASSHTGAGTEAFF.

In this sample, this clone is medium-sized. V is TRBV10-3 and J is TRBJ2-7, with 8 bases matching TRBD1. The CDR3 has 13 residues. Trimming at V came to 7 bases and at J to 3 bases, leaving 5 bases not matched to a gene. Per germline, CDR1 ENHRY and CDR2 SYGVKD. The CDR3 nucleotides read TGTGCCATCAACCGGGACAGGAGCTACGAGCAGTACTTC. As protein: CAINRDRSYEQYF.

The chain joins TRBV29-1 to TRBJ2-7; no reliable D call. Germline loops: CDR1 SQVTM, CDR2 ANQGSEA. V shed 4 bases and J shed 2 bases, with 12 bases lying between them. The CDR3 is 13 amino acids. CDR3 in DNA: TGCAGCGTTGTTCGTGGGAATACCTACGAGCAGTACTTC. Protein: CSVVRGNTYEQYF.

V usage is TRBV5-4 and J usage is TRBJ1-2; D call uncertain. Germline lookup yields CDR1 SGHNT and CDR2 YYREEE (reference sequence). The CDR3 has 11 residues. The V end lost 2 bases, the J end lost 8 bases, and 7 bases lay between the germline ends. The CDR3 loop reads CASSFLGGYTF. In DNA form, the CDR3 reads TGTGCCAGCAGCTTTTTGGGCGGCTACACCTTC. Full variable domain (remainder filled in from reference TRBV5-4 and TRBJ1-2): ETGVTQSPTHLIKTRGQQVTLRCSSQSGHNTVSWYQQALGQGPQFIFQYYREEENGRGNFPPRFSGLQFPNYSSELNVNALELDDSALYLCASSFLGGYTFGSGTRLTVV.

This clone was counted a few times. The genes are TRBV11-2 and TRBJ1-2, with a tentative D call TRBD1 (6 bases). This CDR3 spans 14 amino acids. Trimming took 0 bases from V and 4 from J, leaving 9 bases between them. The V gene's germline CDR1 is SGHAT and CDR2 FQNNGV. The CDR3 here is CASSLDAQGYGYTF. The CDR3 DNA sequence: TGTGCCAGCAGCTTAGATGCACAGGGCTATGGCTACACCTTC.

The V call is TRBV4-2, the J call TRBJ2-7; 8 bases align to TRBD2. J was trimmed by 3 bases and V by 0 bases; bases with no gene match: 10. The CDR3 extends over 17 amino acids. Per the germline V gene, CDR1 is LGHNA and CDR2 is YNFKEQ. DNA of the CDR3: TGTGCCAGCAGCCAAGATTTAGGGGCGGGAGGACGCTACGAGCAGTACTTC. It translates to CASSQDLGAGGRYEQYF.

This chain links TRBV15 with TRBJ2-3; tentatively, D is TRBD1 (5 bases). The CDR3 is 15 residues long. CDR1 is LNHNV, CDR2 YYDKDF, per germline (reference sequence). Trimming shortened V by 0 bases and J by 4 bases, and 11 bases separated the two germline ends. The CDR3 DNA follows: TGTGCCACCAGCAGAGACAGGGCTGGAGCAGATACGCAGTATTTT. This translates into CATSRDRAGADTQYF. The full variable domain, with the rest looked up from reference TRBV15 and TRBJ2-3, is DAMVIQNPRYQVTQFGKPVTLSCSQTLNHNVMYWYQQKSSQAPKLLFHYYDKDFNNEADTPDNFQSRRPNTSFCFLDIRSPGLGDTAMYLCATSRDRAGADTQYFGPGTRLTVL.

The chain couples TRBV5-1 to TRBJ1-1; D may be TRBD1 (6 bases). CDR3 length: 14 residues. V shed 2 bases and J shed 1 base, with 9 bases lying between them. CDR1 is SGHRS and CDR2 is YFSETQ in the germline V gene. CDR3 loop: CASSFGTSNTEAFF. The CDR3 bases are TGCGCCAGCAGCTTCGGGACATCGAACACTGAAGCTTTCTTT.

Notes on this clone: A much larger clone is a single base away; this may be a read error. The same CDR3 arises from other DNA sequences in this sample as well. As DNA, the CDR3 is TGTGCCAGCAGTGCAAGGGCAAACACTGAAGCTTTCTTT. Protein sequence: CASSARANTEAFF. The chain combines TRBV2 with TRBJ1-1; D remains unclear. The germline V gene encodes CDR1 SNHLY and CDR2 FYNNEI. The CDR3 sequence is 13 residues long. The ends were cut back, 4 bases at V and 2 bases at J, with 8 bases in the middle.

V is TRBV28 and J is TRBJ2-7; weak D call: TRBD2 (6 bases). Germline V gene data show CDR1 as MDHEN and CDR2 as SYDVKM. This CDR3 has 15 residues. Between the trimmed V and J ends, which lost 6 bases and 2 bases, there was a span of 17 bases. In DNA form, the CDR3 reads TGTGCCAGCAGATATGGGGGGACTCCAACCTACGAGCAGTACTTC. Residues: CASRYGGTPTYEQYF. The complete variable domain, with remaining parts taken from reference TRBV28 and TRBJ2-7, reads DVKVTQSSRYLVKRTGEKVFLECVQDMDHENMFWYRQDPGLGLRLIYFSYDVKMKEKGDIPEGYSVSREKKERFSLILESASTNQTSMYLCASRYGGTPTYEQYFGPGTRLTVT.